The 3 T cell receptor beta chains presented below share a single source sample, sequenced in a study of shared clonotypes between healthy human individuals. Produced via immunoSEQ multiplex PCR; TCRdb's table is partial and in-frame only. Found here are 550,000 to 800,000 clones, 74% of them singletons; the top ten hold 1.7%. Sequenced: memory CD4+ T cells sorted from blood. Subset in this sample: CD45RA-negative fraction. All receptors derive from a woman in her 30s in good health.

Remarks on this clone: Other DNA variants within this sample encode the same CDR3. The chain has TRBV6-5 and TRBJ2-7; 7 bases are shared with TRBD2. The V and J ends lost 6 bases and 2 bases, in that order; junction bases with no gene match: 10. The CDR3 spans 15 residues. Looked up from germline, CDR1 is MNHEY and CDR2 is SVGAGI. CDR3 amino acids: CASSAAGTPTYEQYF. For the CDR3, the DNA is TGTGCCAGCAGCGCAGCGGGGACTCCGACCTACGAGCAGTACTTC.

This chain links TRBV6-4 with TRBJ1-5; no firm D call. Germline assignment: CDR1 MRHNA and CDR2 SNTAGT. V lost 7 bases to trimming and J lost 0 bases, with 4 bases between them. This CDR3 region has 12 residues. Written as DNA, the CDR3 is TGTGCCAGCAATTATAGCAATCAGCCCCAGCATTTT. Translated, it gives CASNYSNQPQHF.

This chain links TRBV10-2 with TRBJ1-2, with no clear D. The germline gives CDR1 WSHSY, CDR2 SAAADI. This CDR3 is built from 15 residues. Between the trimmed V and J ends, which lost 3 bases and 7 bases, there was a span of 18 bases. In nucleotides, the CDR3 is TGCGCCAGCAGTGACCCGGGAGTCGGGTTTGGTGGCTACACCTTC. It translates to CASSDPGVGFGGYTF.